Presented here are 23 T cell receptor beta chains from one specimen sequenced in a study of CD8 T cells in ankylosing spondylitis. A single record per CDR3 protein comes from TCRdb applying MiXCR to the 5' RACE reads. The sample has about 240,000 distinct CDR3 sequences, around 9.2% seen once. The sequencing sample was made of blood, either unsorted or a sorted T cell fraction (not recorded which). The receptors were gathered from a male donor with ankylosing spondylitis or in good health (not recorded which).

The table lists this clonotype with many counts. The chain is built from TRBV20-1 and TRBJ2-7, with TRBD2 matching over 11 bases. Germline-derived CDR1 and CDR2 are DFQATT and SNEGSKA (reference sequence). V shed 6 bases, J shed 4 bases, and the junction held 11 bases outside the gene matches. The CDR3 covers 15 residues. CDR3 protein: CSAINLASGGYEQYF. The CDR3 coding sequence is TGCAGTGCCATTAACCTGGCTAGCGGGGGGTACGAGCAGTACTTC.

At least ten counts were recorded for this clonotype. The rearrangement joins TRBV29-1 to TRBJ2-3; D is unclear. This CDR3 comprises 15 residues. The germline V gene encodes CDR1 SQVTM and CDR2 ANQGSEA. V lost 2 bases and J lost 2, with 14 bases in between. As DNA, the CDR3 is TGCAGCGTTGAAAACCCGATGTCTTTCACAGATACGCAGTATTTT. Residues: CSVENPMSFTDTQYF.

This clonotype was observed many times. The CDR3 sequence: CASSVTGTNSYGYTF. The CDR3 nucleotides read TGTGCCAGCAGCGTTACCGGGACAAACTCATATGGCTACACCTTC. The V and J genes are TRBV9 and TRBJ1-2, with a tentative D call TRBD1 (6 bases). The CDR3 is 15 residues long. The germline V gene encodes CDR1 SGDLS and CDR2 YYNGEE. The V end was cut by 2 bases, the J end by 5 bases, with 16 bases between. Filled out from reference TRBV9 and TRBJ1-2, the complete variable domain reads DSGVTQTPKHLITATGQRVTLRCSPRSGDLSVYWYQQSLDQGLQFLIQYYNGEERAKGNILERFSAQQFPDLHSELNLSSLELGDSALYFCASSVTGTNSYGYTFGSGTRLTVV.

This clonotype was recorded once. A single base separates this from a much larger clone, so it may be a read error. The CDR3 sequence is CASSFLGKTIYF. Here the CDR3 DNA reads TGTGCCAGCAGCTTTCTGGGAAAAACCATATATTTT. The chain joins TRBV7-2 to TRBJ1-3, with no clear D. This CDR3 comprises 12 residues. Looked up from germline, CDR1 is SGHTA and CDR2 is FQGNSA. The full variable domain, rest sourced from reference TRBV7-2 and TRBJ1-3, is GAGVSQSPSNKVTEKGKDVELRCDPISGHTALYWYRQSLGQGLEFLIYFQGNSAPDKSGLPSDRFSAERTGGSVSTLTIQRTQQEDSAVYLCASSFLGKTIYFGEGSWLTVV.

This clonotype was found a few times. V is TRBV19 and J is TRBJ2-2, with 7 positions matching TRBD1. The germline V gene encodes CDR1 LNHDA and CDR2 SQIVND (reference sequence). V trimming: 6 bases; J trimming: 6 bases; junction bases outside the gene matches: 4. CDR3 length: 13 residues. Here the CDR3 reads CASSPGTAGELFF. The CDR3 bases are TGTGCCAGTAGCCCCGGGACAGCCGGGGAGCTGTTTTTT.

This clonotype was detected ten times or more. The chain uses TRBV6-5 and TRBJ1-1; 7 nucleotides align to TRBD1. Germline-derived CDR1 and CDR2 are MNHEY and SVGAGI. This CDR3 is 15 amino acids long. Unmatched junction bases numbered 8, after V lost 4 bases and J lost 3 bases. CDR3 sequence (DNA): TGTGCCAGCAGTTCGGGGGACAGCCGTTACACTGAAGCTTTCTTT. Amino acid sequence: CASSSGDSRYTEAFF.

This chain links TRBV20-1 with TRBJ2-7; D unclear. Germline CDR1 DFQATT, CDR2 SNEGSKA (reference sequence). This CDR3 is built from 14 residues. Trimming removed 2 bases from V and 1 base from J, with 12 bases in between. This chain's CDR3 is CSARTLSASYEQYF. For the CDR3, the DNA is TGCAGTGCTAGAACCCTATCTGCTTCCTACGAGCAGTACTTC.

This clonotype occurred once. One end of the junction does not line up with germline, which may come from a read error. CDR3 region: CASSLVGRYQQYF. In nucleotides, the CDR3 is TGCGCCAGCAGCTTGGTGGGCCGCTACCAGCAGTACTTC. The chain couples TRBV5-1 to TRBJ2-7; D is ambiguous. Germline loops: CDR1 SGHRS, CDR2 YFSETQ. The CDR3 runs to 13 residues.

There are many counts of this clonotype. This chain connects TRBV27 to TRBJ1-1; D might be TRBD1 (6 bases). Trimming removed 3 bases from V and 8 bases from J, with 10 bases in between. CDR1 is MNHEY and CDR2 is SMNVEV in the germline V gene (reference sequence). This CDR3 is built from 12 residues. DNA for the CDR3: TGTGCCAGCAGTTTCCCGGGGGGCGAAGCTTTCTTT. Protein sequence: CASSFPGGEAFF.

This clonotype was seen ten or more times. The V gene is TRBV7-8, the J gene TRBJ1-5; tentative D call: TRBD1 (6 bases). The germline gives CDR1 SGHVS, CDR2 FQNEAQ. Trimming removed 4 bases at V and 5 bases at J, with 12 bases between. This CDR3 region has 14 residues. The CDR3 DNA sequence: TGTGCCAGCAGCTCCGAGGGGGGGTATCAGCCCCAGCATTTT. Amino acid sequence: CASSSEGGYQPQHF. Using reference TRBV7-8 and TRBJ1-5 for the parts outside the CDR3, the full variable domain is GAGVSQSPRYKVAKRGQDVALRCDPISGHVSLFWYQQALGQGPEFLTYFQNEAQLDKSGLPSDRFFAERPEGSVSTLKIQRTQQEDSAVYLCASSSEGGYQPQHFGDGTRLSIL.

This clonotype was counted between two and nine times. The J gene is TRBJ2-3, the V gene TRBV5-4; either TRBD1 or TRBD2 may fit D (5 bases each). V was trimmed by 3 bases and J by 0 bases, leaving 14 bases between them. The CDR3 runs 16 residues. Germline V gives CDR1 SGHNT, CDR2 YYREEE (reference sequence). CDR3 protein: CASSSGGGRSTDTQYF. DNA of the CDR3: TGTGCCAGCAGCTCCGGTGGGGGACGGAGCACAGATACGCAGTATTTT.

This clonotype was found many times. The V call is TRBV7-8, the J call TRBJ2-7; D may be TRBD1 or TRBD2 (5 bases each). This CDR3 region has 14 residues. V lost 3 bases, J lost 5 bases, and 14 bases lay in between. The germline gives CDR1 SGHVS, CDR2 FQNEAQ. CDR3 nucleotide sequence: TGTGCCAGCAGCTTCTTCCCTAGAGGGGACGAGCAGTACTTC. Protein: CASSFFPRGDEQYF.

This clonotype was counted at least ten times. This rearrangement joins TRBV7-9 to TRBJ2-1, with 7 nucleotides matching TRBD2. This CDR3 region has 15 residues. Trimming took 6 bases from V and 3 from J; bases not matched to a gene: 8. Germline lookup yields CDR1 SEHNR and CDR2 FQNEAQ (reference sequence). The CDR3, as DNA: TGTGCCAGCAGTCCCCTCGGGAGGAACTACAATGAGCAGTTCTTC. Translating gives CASSPLGRNYNEQFF.

The sample holds many counts of this clonotype. The chain combines TRBV12-3 or TRBV12-4 with TRBJ2-1; 10 nucleotides match TRBD2. CDR3 length: 17 residues. V was clipped by 5 bases and J by 10 bases; unmatched bases: 17. The CDR3 DNA follows: TGTGCCAGCAGTGAGGACCATTACGAGCGGGGGGGCCCCGAGCAGTTCTTC. Amino acid sequence: CASSEDHYERGGPEQFF.

This clonotype was seen a handful of times. The chain carries TRBV20-1 and TRBJ2-1; 9 positions agree with TRBD2. V lost 5 bases and J lost 4; bases outside the gene matches: 6. Germline values: CDR1 DFQATT, CDR2 SNEGSKA (reference sequence). The CDR3 spans 14 residues. The DNA of the CDR3 is TGCAGTGCTTTCCGCGCGGGGGGGTACAATGAGCAGTTCTTC. Amino acids: CSAFRAGGYNEQFF.

This clonotype showed up just a few times. The chain combines TRBV11-2 with TRBJ1-1; D remains ambiguous. The CDR3 runs to 13 residues. V was clipped by 7 bases and J by 5 bases, with 14 bases between them. The germline gives CDR1 SGHAT, CDR2 FQNNGV. This CDR3 is CASNSPRATEAFF. The DNA for the CDR3 is TGTGCCAGCAACTCTCCCCGGGCTACTGAAGCTTTCTTT.

This clonotype was seen many times. The rearrangement links TRBV7-2 to TRBJ2-5; D is unresolved. The CDR3 is 14 residues long. V dropped 1 base and J dropped 0 bases, with 6 bases sitting between them. From germline, CDR1 is SGHTA and CDR2 FQGNSA. The CDR3 nucleotides are TGTGCCAGCAGCTTAGTAGGAGACCAAGAGACCCAGTACTTC. Protein product: CASSLVGDQETQYF.

This clonotype was seen a few times. The V and J genes are TRBV7-9 and TRBJ2-7; no reliable D call. CDR3 size: 14 residues. Germline lookup yields CDR1 SEHNR and CDR2 FQNEAQ (reference sequence). V was shortened by 6 bases and J by 1 base, with 13 bases between the two germline ends. The CDR3 nucleotides are TGTGCCAGCAGTGCAATGGCTAGTTCCTACGAGCAGTACTTC. Translating it yields CASSAMASSYEQYF.

This clonotype was seen repeatedly, ten times or more. This chain joins TRBV27 and TRBJ1-4; 9 bases are shared with TRBD1. Losses at the gene ends were 5 bases for V and 7 bases for J; bases not matched to a gene: 17. Germline V gives CDR1 MNHEY, CDR2 SMNVEV (reference sequence). The CDR3 has 18 residues. The CDR3 bases are TGTGCCAGCAGTCCCCTCGGGGGGACAGGGCTCTCTATTGAAAAACTGTTTTTT. Encoded protein: CASSPLGGTGLSIEKLFF.

The table lists this clonotype with a few counts. This chain uses TRBV7-9 with TRBJ2-7; D could derive from TRBD1 or TRBD2 (7 bases each). The length of the CDR3 is 14 residues. The V gene's germline CDR1 is SEHNR and CDR2 FQNEAQ (reference sequence). Deletions cut 5 bases from V and 3 bases from J, with 14 bases between. DNA of the CDR3: TGTGCCAGCAGCCCTACCAGGGGGGGCTACGAGCAGTACTTC. Amino acid sequence: CASSPTRGGYEQYF.

This clonotype was detected ten times or more. The chain links TRBV7-6 to TRBJ2-7; 10 bases map to TRBD1. Germline assignment: CDR1 SGHVS and CDR2 FNYEAQ. This CDR3 has 15 residues. V trimming: 2 bases; J trimming: 6 bases; junction bases outside the gene matches: 7. The DNA for the CDR3 is TGTGCCAGCAGCTTAACATCGGACAGGGGGGGCGAGCAGTACTTC. It specifies CASSLTSDRGGEQYF.

In its sample, this clonotype was seen many times. CDR3 bases: TGTGCCAGCAGGGGACTAGCGGTTGAGCAGTTCTTC. Amino acid sequence: CASRGLAVEQFF. The chain has TRBV12-3 or TRBV12-4 and TRBJ2-1; 11 bases fit TRBD2. V lost 6 bases, J lost 9 bases, and 1 base stayed unmatched. CDR3 length: 12 residues.

The gene calls are TRBV7-8 and TRBJ2-6; D is unresolved. The germline V gene encodes CDR1 SGHVS and CDR2 FQNEAQ. V was clipped by 3 bases and J by 2 bases, with 11 bases between them. The CDR3 is 16 amino acids. CDR3 region: CASSLPRWAGANVLTF. CDR3 bases: TGTGCCAGCAGCTTGCCTAGGTGGGCTGGGGCCAACGTCCTGACTTTC.